This T cell receptor (beta chain) comes out of a study of response to subunit inactivated influenza vaccine. One entry per CDR3 protein, called by TCRdb with MiXCR from the RT-PCR reads. Of around 320,000 distinct CDR3 sequences listed, roughly 22% are singletons. V was cut by 2 bases and J by 6 bases, with 4 bases left in between. CDR3 length: 11 amino acids. CDR1 is KGHSH, CDR2 LQKENI, per germline. This clonotype has just a few counts. Its antigen remains unidentified. Points from the study as a whole: Few new T cells, the authors suggested, are recruited by each seasonal influenza vaccination.

The chain employs TRBV18 and TRBJ2-5; D not resolved. The TCR comes from a man aged 45 to 75 who received an inactivated influenza vaccine. Sequencing used PBMCs from blood, obtained less than 22 months after vaccination. The CDR3 nucleotides are TGTGCCAGCTCACCAGAGAAGACCCAGTACTTC. Its protein is CASSPEKTQYF.